These 25 T cell receptor beta chains were sequenced from one sample in a study of T-cell memory formation after mild COVID-19. In TCRdb, the 5' RACE reads were re-called with MiXCR into one record per CDR3 protein. The profile covers approximately 190,000 distinct CDR3 sequences, with roughly 18% appearing a single time and 2.4% taken by the ten largest. The sequencing sample was made of PBMCs or a T cell subset sorted from them (not recorded which). The receptors derive from an adult woman who had mild COVID-19 (a few samples of this study predate the infection). Cell type and time point are not known.

J is TRBJ1-2 and V is TRBV7-8; 11 nucleotides align to TRBD1. The CDR3 is 17 residues long. Trimming removed 5 bases from V and 2 bases from J; junction bases left unmatched: 10. The germline CDR1 and CDR2 sequences are SGHVS and FQNEAQ. CDR3 nucleotides: TGTGCCAGCAGCGCTAGGTCCGGGACAGGGGGGAACTATGGCTACACCTTC. Protein: CASSARSGTGGNYGYTF.

This clonotype has just a few counts. The chain recombines TRBV20-1 with TRBJ2-1; D unresolved. This CDR3 region has 10 residues. The V end was cut by 3 bases, the J end by 9 bases, with 6 bases between. In germline, CDR1 is DFQATT, CDR2 SNEGSKA (reference sequence). In DNA, the CDR3 is TGCAGTGCTAGGGGCGTTGAGCAGTTCTTC. This encodes CSARGVEQFF.

This clonotype was picked up a small number of times. The gene calls are TRBV9 and TRBJ1-4; D is unresolved. This CDR3 comprises 13 residues. CDR1 is SGDLS and CDR2 is YYNGEE in the germline V gene. V was clipped by 3 bases and J by 8 bases, with 11 bases between them. CDR3 nucleotides: TGTGCCAGCAGCGCCCGAGGTGGGGAAAAACTGTTTTTT. The encoded protein is CASSARGGEKLFF.

In its sample, this clonotype was seen a few times. The gene calls are TRBV29-1 and TRBJ1-1; no reliable D call. The V gene's germline CDR1 is SQVTM and CDR2 ANQGSEA. The CDR3 loop spans 13 amino acids. Trimming took 4 bases from V and 1 from J, leaving 10 bases between them. This chain's CDR3 is CSVGVTKNTEAFF. CDR3 DNA: TGCAGCGTTGGAGTTACAAAGAACACTGAAGCTTTCTTT.

The CDR3 loop is CASSFRSRDRGAGEFEQFF. Here the CDR3 DNA reads TGTGCCAGCAGTTTTCGGTCCCGGGACAGGGGCGCTGGTGAATTTGAGCAGTTCTTC. The J gene is TRBJ2-1, the V gene TRBV27; 10 nucleotides agree with TRBD1. J was trimmed by 9 bases and V by 3 bases; bases with no gene match: 20. The CDR3 extends over 19 amino acids. Looked up from germline, CDR1 is MNHEY and CDR2 is SMNVEV (reference sequence).

This chain connects TRBV3-1 to TRBJ2-1; the match to TRBD1 covers 10 bases. The length of the CDR3 is 16 residues. The V gene end was trimmed by 4 bases and the J gene end by 6 bases; junction bases not matched to a gene: 9. Germline CDR1 and CDR2: LGHDT and YNNKEL (reference sequence). CDR3 DNA: TGTGCCAGCAGCCCGACCGGGACAGGGGCCGGCAATGAGCAGTTCTTC. Its protein product is CASSPTGTGAGNEQFF.

This clonotype occurred a few times. This chain links TRBV12-3 or TRBV12-4 with TRBJ1-5; D unclear. V was shortened by 3 bases and J by 5 bases, with 5 bases between the two germline ends. CDR3 length equals 12 residues. CDR3 residues: CASSLFHQPQHF. The CDR3 bases are TGTGCCAGCAGTTTGTTCCATCAGCCCCAGCATTTT.

The chain couples TRBV12-3 or TRBV12-4 to TRBJ2-1; 11 nucleotides line up with TRBD2. CDR3 length: 17 residues. The V and J ends lost 6 bases and 2 bases, in that order; junction bases with no gene match: 9. CDR3 sequence (DNA): TGTGCCAGCAGCCCCCCCTCTAGCGGGGGGACCTACAATGAGCAGTTCTTC. Protein product: CASSPPSSGGTYNEQFF.

This chain links TRBV7-9 with TRBJ1-4; 10 bases line up with TRBD1. Trimming took 6 bases from V and 6 from J; bases not matched to a gene: 4. Per the germline V gene, CDR1 is SEHNR and CDR2 is FQNEAQ (reference sequence). The CDR3 runs 14 residues. CDR3 DNA: TGTGCCAGCAGTCCCGGGACAGGGGATGAAAAACTGTTTTTT. It encodes CASSPGTGDEKLFF.

This clonotype was found a few times. The rearrangement joins TRBV2 to TRBJ2-1; D might be TRBD2 (6 bases). The V gene's germline CDR1 is SNHLY and CDR2 FYNNEI. With 0 bases removed from V and 4 bases from J, the gap between germline ends came to 13 bases. The CDR3 runs 16 residues. CDR3: CASSEAWLAKYNEQFF. In nucleotides, the CDR3 is TGTGCCAGCAGTGAAGCTTGGCTAGCGAAGTACAATGAGCAGTTCTTC.

The rearrangement links TRBV7-3 to TRBJ1-1, with TRBD1 matching 7 bases. Germline CDR1 SGHTA, CDR2 FQGTGA. The junction had 5 bases not matched to a gene; V was cut back by 3 bases and J by 4 bases. The CDR3 has 14 residues. Here the CDR3 DNA reads TGTGCCAGCAGCTTTCAACCAGGGGGCACTGAAGCTTTCTTT. Protein: CASSFQPGGTEAFF.

V and J are TRBV20-1 and TRBJ1-1; D ambiguous. Deletions cut 7 bases from V and 4 bases from J, with 13 bases between. The CDR3 loop spans 12 amino acids. CDR1 DFQATT and CDR2 SNEGSKA come from the germline V gene (reference sequence). The CDR3 nucleotides read TGCAGTGTTCGATCCCCGGGCACTGAAGCTTTCTTT. Translation gives CSVRSPGTEAFF.

This clonotype has a count of ten or more. J is TRBJ2-2 and V is TRBV5-1; 7 bases map to TRBD2. Germline V lookup: CDR1 SGHRS, CDR2 YFSETQ. J was trimmed by 1 base and V by 3 bases; bases with no gene match: 0. The length of the CDR3 is 14 residues. As DNA, the CDR3 is TGCGCCAGCAGCTGGGAGGGGAACACCGGGGAGCTGTTTTTT. It yields the protein CASSWEGNTGELFF.

The chain recombines TRBV27 with TRBJ2-7; the D call may be TRBD1 or TRBD2 (7 bases each). Trimming pared 4 bases from V and 10 bases from J, leaving 23 bases between. The CDR3 totals 15 residues. CDR1 MNHEY and CDR2 SMNVEV come from the germline V gene (reference sequence). CDR3: CASSSPSQRDRAQYF. The CDR3 DNA sequence: TGTGCCAGCAGTTCACCCTCGCAGCGGGACAGAGCCCAGTACTTC.

This clonotype was observed a few times. The V gene is TRBV7-9, the J gene TRBJ2-2, with D maybe TRBD2 (6 bases). The V gene's germline CDR1 is SEHNR and CDR2 FQNEAQ (reference sequence). The CDR3 has 15 residues. V lost 4 bases to trimming and J lost 5 bases, with 14 bases between them. CDR3 amino acids: CASSSQPGLTGELFF. For the CDR3, the DNA is TGTGCCAGCAGCTCGCAGCCGGGACTGACCGGGGAGCTGTTTTTT.

This chain joins TRBV5-1 and TRBJ1-2, with D possibly TRBD1 on 5 matching bases. CDR1 and CDR2 from the germline V gene are SGHRS and YFSETQ. The length of the CDR3 is 15 residues. V was trimmed by 4 bases and J by 8 bases, leaving 21 bases between them. CDR3 DNA: TGCGCCAGCAGCCCCCCTCTGGGGCAGGGAGGCGGCTACACCTTC. This codes for CASSPPLGQGGGYTF.

The chain combines TRBV4-3 with TRBJ1-2; D not certain. Germline V lookup: CDR1 LGHNA, CDR2 YSLEER. Trimming removed 3 bases at V and 3 bases at J, with 11 bases between. The CDR3 has 14 amino acids. The CDR3 region is CASSQGQTHYGYTF. For the CDR3, the DNA is TGCGCCAGCAGCCAGGGCCAGACGCACTATGGCTACACCTTC.

The chain carries TRBV15 and TRBJ1-5; no firm D call. V was shortened by 5 bases and J by 1 base, with 12 bases between the two germline ends. Germline CDR1 reads LNHNV; CDR2 reads YYDKDF (reference sequence). The CDR3 extends over 15 amino acids. The CDR3, as DNA: TGTGCCACCAGCCCGTCAGGTAGAAGCAATCAGCCCCAGCATTTT. Protein: CATSPSGRSNQPQHF.

This chain joins TRBV12-3 or TRBV12-4 and TRBJ2-3; D gene unclear. Between the trimmed V and J ends, which lost 4 bases and 2 bases, there was a span of 10 bases. This CDR3 is 14 amino acids long. CDR3 sequence: CASSYNVHTDTQYF. The DNA of the CDR3 is TGTGCCAGCAGTTACAACGTTCACACAGATACGCAGTATTTT.

This clonotype showed up just a few times. This chain joins TRBV27 and TRBJ2-3, with D possibly matching TRBD1 (5 bases). This CDR3 comprises 13 residues. CDR1 MNHEY and CDR2 SMNVEV come from the germline V gene (reference sequence). V was trimmed by 3 bases and J by 5 bases, leaving 9 bases between them. The CDR3 DNA reads TGTGCCAGCAGTTTCAGGGTTGGAGATACGCAGTATTTT. Translation: CASSFRVGDTQYF.

This rearrangement joins TRBV5-1 to TRBJ2-2; TRBD2 might be the D (5 bases). The CDR3 sequence is 17 residues long. Germline V gene data show CDR1 as SGHRS and CDR2 as YFSETQ. Trimming took off 3 bases at V and 0 bases at J, with 15 bases between the two ends. CDR3 sequence reads: CASSSAGGGTNTGELFF. For the CDR3, the DNA is TGCGCCAGCAGCTCCGCGGGTGGCGGTACGAACACCGGGGAGCTGTTTTTT.

V gene TRBV20-1 combines with J gene TRBJ2-2; TRBD2 aligns across 11 bases. Germline loops: CDR1 DFQATT, CDR2 SNEGSKA (reference sequence). CDR3 length equals 17 residues. Germline trimming cut 6 bases from V and 6 bases from J; bases unmatched to any gene: 15. Here the CDR3 DNA reads TGCAGTGCATGGGGACGGACTAGCGGGTATGCGGCCGGGGAGCTGTTTTTT. Protein: CSAWGRTSGYAAGELFF.

The V and J genes are TRBV20-1 and TRBJ1-1; 7 nucleotides line up with TRBD1. This CDR3 contains 16 residues. From germline, CDR1 is DFQATT and CDR2 SNEGSKA (reference sequence). The J segment lost 3 bases and the V segment lost 2 bases, leaving 12 bases of the junction unmatched. This CDR3 is CSARNPGGGGDTEAFF. The DNA of the CDR3 is TGCAGTGCTAGAAACCCAGGGGGAGGAGGAGACACTGAAGCTTTCTTT.

The chain couples TRBV9 to TRBJ2-7, with 10 bases identical to TRBD2. Germline trimming cut 3 bases from V and 0 bases from J; bases unmatched to any gene: 3. Germline V gives CDR1 SGDLS, CDR2 YYNGEE. The CDR3 sequence is 15 residues long. CDR3 amino acids: CASSDASGSSYEQYF. The CDR3 DNA sequence: TGTGCCAGCAGCGATGCTAGCGGGAGCTCCTACGAGCAGTACTTC.

The sample holds a few counts of this clonotype. The chain employs TRBV20-1 and TRBJ2-7; D perhaps matches TRBD1 (5 bases). Trimming shortened V by 0 bases and J by 5 bases, and 17 bases separated the two germline ends. This CDR3 has 15 residues. Germline-derived CDR1 and CDR2 are DFQATT and SNEGSKA (reference sequence). The CDR3 nucleotides are TGCAGTGCTAGAGACCGGCAGGGAAGTTCGGACGAGCAGTACTTC. Translation gives CSARDRQGSSDEQYF.